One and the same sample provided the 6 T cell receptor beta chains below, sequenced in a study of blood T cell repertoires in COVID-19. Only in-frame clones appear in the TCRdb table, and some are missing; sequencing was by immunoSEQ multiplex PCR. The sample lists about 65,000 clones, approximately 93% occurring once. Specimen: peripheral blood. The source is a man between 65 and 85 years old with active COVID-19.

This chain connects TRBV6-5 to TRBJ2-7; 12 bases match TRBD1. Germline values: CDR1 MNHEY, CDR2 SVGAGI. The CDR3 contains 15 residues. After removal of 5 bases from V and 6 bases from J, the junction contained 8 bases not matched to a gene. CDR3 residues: CASSRGTGGTGEQYF. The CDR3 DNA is TGTGCCAGCAGTAGGGGGACAGGGGGCACGGGCGAGCAGTACTTC.

The CDR3 reads CASREHGQGANEQFF. The CDR3 DNA follows: TGTGCCAGCAGAGAGCACGGACAGGGGGCGAATGAGCAGTTCTTC. The chain couples TRBV27 to TRBJ2-1; 11 bases line up with TRBD1. The J segment lost 7 bases and the V segment lost 6 bases, leaving 8 bases of the junction unmatched. The CDR3 is 15 amino acids. Germline-derived CDR1 and CDR2 are MNHEY and SMNVEV (reference sequence).

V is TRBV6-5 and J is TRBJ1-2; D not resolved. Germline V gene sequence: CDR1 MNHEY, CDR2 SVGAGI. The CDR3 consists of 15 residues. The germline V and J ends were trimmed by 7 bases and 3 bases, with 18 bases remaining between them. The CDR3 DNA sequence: TGTGCCAGCATCAGGATCGCCTCATGGGACTATGGCTACACCTTC. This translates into CASIRIASWDYGYTF.

The CDR3 DNA follows: TGTGCCAGCAGTGATGGCGGGGGGGCCTCAGATACGCAGTATTTT. Its translation is CASSDGGGASDTQYF. This rearrangement joins TRBV6-1 to TRBJ2-3; 9 positions agree with TRBD2. This CDR3 comprises 15 residues. Germline V gives CDR1 MNHNS, CDR2 SASEGT. J gave up 4 bases and V 3 bases, and 5 bases lay outside the gene matches.

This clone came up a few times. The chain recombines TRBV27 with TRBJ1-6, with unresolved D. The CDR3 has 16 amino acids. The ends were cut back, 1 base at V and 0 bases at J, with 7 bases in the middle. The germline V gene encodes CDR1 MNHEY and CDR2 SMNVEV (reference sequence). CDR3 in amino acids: CASSLFVSSYNSPLHF. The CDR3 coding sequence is TGTGCCAGCAGTTTATTTGTGAGCTCCTATAATTCACCCCTCCACTTT.

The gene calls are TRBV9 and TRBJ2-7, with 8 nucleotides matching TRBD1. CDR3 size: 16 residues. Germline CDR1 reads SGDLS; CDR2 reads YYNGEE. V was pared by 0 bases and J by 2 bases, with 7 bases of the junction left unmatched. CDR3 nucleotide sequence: TGTGCCAGCAGCGTAGACGGCAGGGGGCCTACCTACGAGCAGTACTTC. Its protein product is CASSVDGRGPTYEQYF. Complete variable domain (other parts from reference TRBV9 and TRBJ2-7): DSGVTQTPKHLITATGQRVTLRCSPRSGDLSVYWYQQSLDQGLQFLIQYYNGEERAKGNILERFSAQQFPDLHSELNLSSLELGDSALYFCASSVDGRGPTYEQYFGPGTRLTVT.